The next 10 T cell receptor beta chains were all read from a single sample in a study of PD-L1 blockade in urothelial cancer. Profiling relied on immunoSEQ multiplex PCR, and the TCRdb table lists in-frame clones only, not all of them. Here the sample spans around 50,000 clones, 75% to 85% being singletons. This sample's time point: pretreatment peripheral blood. The material was PBMCs, obtained around atezolizumab (anti-PD-L1) treatment. These receptors originate from a man aged 50 to 60 with urothelial cancer.

The chain couples TRBV6-6 to TRBJ1-1; D gene uncertain. CDR3 length: 15 amino acids. Germline V lookup: CDR1 MNHNY, CDR2 SVGAGI (reference sequence). Trimming pared 7 bases from V and 4 bases from J, leaving 19 bases between. CDR3 nucleotide sequence: TGTGCCAGCACACCCGCACGGGGAGGCTTCACTGAAGCTTTCTTT. The encoded protein is CASTPARGGFTEAFF.

The rearrangement uses TRBV2 and TRBJ1-2, with 8 bases matching TRBD1. This CDR3 has 13 amino acids. V lost 6 bases, J lost 8 bases, and 8 bases stayed unmatched. The germline CDR1 and CDR2 sequences are SNHLY and FYNNEI. DNA of the CDR3: TGTGCCAGCAGCACACAGGGGGTGGGCGGCTACACCTTC. Protein product: CASSTQGVGGYTF.

A single count supports this clone. The V call is TRBV30, the J call TRBJ1-5; TRBD1 might be the D (6 bases). Trimming took off 5 bases at V and 5 bases at J, with 13 bases between the two ends. The CDR3 runs to 13 residues. Per the germline V gene, CDR1 is GTSNPN and CDR2 is SVGIG (reference sequence). This CDR3 is CAWDTGSHQPQHF. CDR3 DNA: TGTGCCTGGGATACAGGGAGCCATCAGCCCCAGCATTTT.

This rearrangement joins TRBV11-3 to TRBJ2-3, with D possibly TRBD2 on 5 matching bases. From germline, CDR1 is SGHNT and CDR2 YENEEA. The CDR3 totals 15 residues. Trimming took 1 base from V and 3 from J, leaving 11 bases between them. CDR3 residues: CASSLGGWETDTQYF. CDR3 sequence (DNA): TGTGCCAGCAGCTTAGGAGGGTGGGAGACAGATACGCAGTATTTT.

CDR3 DNA sequence: TGTGCCAGCAGCCCAGCGGGCATCTATAATTCACCCCTCCACTTT. Translating gives CASSPAGIYNSPLHF. V is TRBV7-2 and J is TRBJ1-6, with D unresolved. Germline V gene sequence: CDR1 SGHTA, CDR2 FQGNSA. The CDR3 contains 15 residues. Trimming shortened V by 5 bases and J by 3 bases, and 11 bases separated the two germline ends. The full variable domain, completed using reference TRBV7-2 and TRBJ1-6, is GAGVSQSPSNKVTEKGKDVELRCDPISGHTALYWYRQSLGQGLEFLIYFQGNSAPDKSGLPSDRFSAERTGGSVSTLTIQRTQQEDSAVYLCASSPAGIYNSPLHFGNGTRLTVT.

The chain employs TRBV6-4 and TRBJ2-1; TRBD2 agrees at 13 bases. Germline CDR1 MRHNA, CDR2 SNTAGT. V was pared by 7 bases and J by 6 bases, with 6 bases of the junction left unmatched. The CDR3 has 15 amino acids. CDR3 sequence: CASTRTSGSLNEQFF. In nucleotides, the CDR3 is TGTGCCAGCACCAGGACTAGCGGGAGCCTCAATGAGCAGTTCTTC.

This chain connects TRBV5-4 to TRBJ1-6; 9 bases match TRBD1. Germline V gene data show CDR1 as SGHNT and CDR2 as YYREEE (reference sequence). J lost 5 bases, V lost 2 bases, and 2 bases had no gene match. The CDR3 has 15 residues. CDR3 region: CASSLRTGDNSPLHF. DNA of the CDR3: TGTGCCAGCAGCTTAAGGACAGGGGATAATTCACCCCTCCACTTT.

V and J are TRBV18 and TRBJ1-2; 7 nucleotides agree with TRBD1. Trimming took 3 bases from V and 5 from J; bases not matched to a gene: 3. Per the germline V gene, CDR1 is KGHSH and CDR2 is LQKENI. This CDR3 contains 13 residues. The CDR3 reads CASSPQGEYGYTF. CDR3 in DNA: TGTGCCAGCTCACCTCAGGGGGAATATGGCTACACCTTC.

The CDR3 DNA is TGTGCCAGCAGTGGACAGACCCTACAGTACTTC. Residues: CASSGQTLQYF. This chain joins TRBV2 and TRBJ2-5; tentative D call: TRBD1 (5 bases). V gave up 4 bases and J gave up 11 bases, with 11 bases separating them. The CDR3 is made up of 11 amino acids. Per germline, CDR1 SNHLY and CDR2 FYNNEI.

The rearrangement links TRBV6-6 to TRBJ1-2; 7 bases line up with TRBD1. Germline assignment: CDR1 MNHNY and CDR2 SVGAGI (reference sequence). V lost 2 bases to trimming and J lost 6 bases; unmatched junction nucleotides: 3. The CDR3 has 13 residues. This CDR3 reads CASSYVQGNGYTF. CDR3 DNA sequence: TGTGCCAGCAGTTACGTACAGGGGAATGGCTACACCTTC.